This T cell receptor (beta chain) was retrieved from a study of cytomegalovirus exposure and HLA in healthy donors. V lost 5 bases and J 0 bases, leaving 8 bases between the germline ends. The CDR3 length is 14 residues. Germline assignment: CDR1 LNHNV and CDR2 YYDKDF (reference sequence). PCR employed 60 Vbeta and 13 Jbeta primers. Method: immunoSEQ multiplex PCR; TCRdb's copy keeps in-frame clones and lacks some. The sample holds some 56,000 clones, 75% to 85% seen once. The source material was PBMCs. The genes are TRBV15 and TRBJ2-1; tentative D call: TRBD2 (6 bases). The receptor's source is a woman aged 35 to 49 in good health and CMV-seronegative. CDR3 nucleotide sequence: TGTGCCACCAGCTTCGGGAGCTCCTACAATGAGCAGTTCTTC. It translates to CATSFGSSYNEQFF.